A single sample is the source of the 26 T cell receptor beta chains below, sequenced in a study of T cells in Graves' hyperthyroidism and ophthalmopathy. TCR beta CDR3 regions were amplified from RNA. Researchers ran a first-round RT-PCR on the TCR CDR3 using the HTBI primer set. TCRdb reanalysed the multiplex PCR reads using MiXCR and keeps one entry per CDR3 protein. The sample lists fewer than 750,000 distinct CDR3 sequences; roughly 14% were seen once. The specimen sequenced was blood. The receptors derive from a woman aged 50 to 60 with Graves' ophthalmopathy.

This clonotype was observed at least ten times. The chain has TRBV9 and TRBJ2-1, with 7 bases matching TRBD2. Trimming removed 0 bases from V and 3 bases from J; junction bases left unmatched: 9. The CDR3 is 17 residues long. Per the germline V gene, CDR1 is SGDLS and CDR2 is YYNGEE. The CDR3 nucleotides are TGTGCCAGCAGCGTAGGGAGCGGGAATTTCGGCTACAATGAGCAGTTCTTC. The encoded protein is CASSVGSGNFGYNEQFF.

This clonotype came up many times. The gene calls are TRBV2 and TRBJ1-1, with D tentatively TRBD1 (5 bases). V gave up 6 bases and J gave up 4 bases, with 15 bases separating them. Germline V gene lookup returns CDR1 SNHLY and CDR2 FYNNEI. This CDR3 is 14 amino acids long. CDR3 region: CASRNQGSGTEAFF. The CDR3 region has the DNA TGTGCCAGCAGGAACCAGGGTTCCGGCACTGAAGCTTTCTTT.

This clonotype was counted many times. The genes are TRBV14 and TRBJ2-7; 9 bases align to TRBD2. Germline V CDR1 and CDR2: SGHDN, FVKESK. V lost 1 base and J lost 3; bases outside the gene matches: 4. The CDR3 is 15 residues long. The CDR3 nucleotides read TGTGCCAGCAGCCAAGTAGCGGGAGTTCACTACGAGCAGTACTTC. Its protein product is CASSQVAGVHYEQYF.

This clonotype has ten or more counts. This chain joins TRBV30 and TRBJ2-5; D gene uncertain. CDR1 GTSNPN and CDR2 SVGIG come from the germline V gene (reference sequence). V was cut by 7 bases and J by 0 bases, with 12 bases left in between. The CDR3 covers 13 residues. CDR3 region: CALDLQYQETQYF. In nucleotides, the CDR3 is TGTGCCTTGGACCTACAGTACCAAGAGACCCAGTACTTC.

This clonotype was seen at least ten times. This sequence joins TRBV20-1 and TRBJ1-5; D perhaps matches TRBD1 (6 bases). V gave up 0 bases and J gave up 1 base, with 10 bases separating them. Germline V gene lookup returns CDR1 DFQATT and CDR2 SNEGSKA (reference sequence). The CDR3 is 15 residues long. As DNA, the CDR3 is TGCAGTGCTAGAGACAGGGGTTGGAGCAATCAGCCCCAGCATTTT. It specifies CSARDRGWSNQPQHF.

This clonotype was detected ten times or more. The CDR3 protein is CASSQLHLQAFF. CDR3 DNA sequence: TGTGCCAGCAGCCAACTTCACCTCCAAGCTTTCTTT. The rearrangement links TRBV3-1 to TRBJ1-1; D call uncertain. V lost 2 bases to trimming and J lost 9 bases, with 10 bases between them. CDR1 LGHDT and CDR2 YNNKEL come from the germline V gene (reference sequence). The CDR3 runs 12 residues.

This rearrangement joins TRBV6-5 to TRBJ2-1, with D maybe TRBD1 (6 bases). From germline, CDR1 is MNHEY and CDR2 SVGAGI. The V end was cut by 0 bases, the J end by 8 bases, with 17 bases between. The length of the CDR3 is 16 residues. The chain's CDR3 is CASSYSRIQGVDEQFF. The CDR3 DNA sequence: TGTGCCAGCAGTTACTCGAGGATACAGGGTGTGGATGAGCAGTTCTTC.

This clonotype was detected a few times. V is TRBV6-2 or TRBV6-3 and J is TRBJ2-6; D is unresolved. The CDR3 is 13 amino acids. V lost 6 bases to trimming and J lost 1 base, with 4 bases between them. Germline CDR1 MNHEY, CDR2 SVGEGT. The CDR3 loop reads CASRKSGANVLTF. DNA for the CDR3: TGTGCCAGCAGAAAGTCTGGGGCCAACGTCCTGACTTTC.

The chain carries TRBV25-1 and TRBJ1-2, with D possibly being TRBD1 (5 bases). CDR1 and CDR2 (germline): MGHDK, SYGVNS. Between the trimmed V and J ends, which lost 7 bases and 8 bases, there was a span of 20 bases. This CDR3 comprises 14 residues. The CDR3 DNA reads TGTGCCAGCAAAGTGGAGGGGTCGGCTAGCGGCTACACCTTC. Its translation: CASKVEGSASGYTF.

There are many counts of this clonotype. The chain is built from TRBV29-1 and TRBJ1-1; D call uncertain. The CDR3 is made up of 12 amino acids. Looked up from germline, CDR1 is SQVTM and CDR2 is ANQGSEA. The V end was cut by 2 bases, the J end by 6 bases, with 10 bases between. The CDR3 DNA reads TGCAGCGTTGAAAAGTGGGGAGCTGAAGCTTTCTTT. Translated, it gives CSVEKWGAEAFF.

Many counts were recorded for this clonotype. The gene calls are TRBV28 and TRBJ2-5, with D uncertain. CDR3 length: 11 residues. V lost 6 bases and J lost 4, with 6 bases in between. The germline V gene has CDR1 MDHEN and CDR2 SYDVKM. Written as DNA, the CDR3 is TGTGCCAGCAGATCGGCAGAGACCCAGTACTTC. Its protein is CASRSAETQYF. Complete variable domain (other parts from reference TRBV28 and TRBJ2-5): DVKVTQSSRYLVKRTGEKVFLECVQDMDHENMFWYRQDPGLGLRLIYFSYDVKMKEKGDIPEGYSVSREKKERFSLILESASTNQTSMYLCASRSAETQYFGPGTRLLVL.

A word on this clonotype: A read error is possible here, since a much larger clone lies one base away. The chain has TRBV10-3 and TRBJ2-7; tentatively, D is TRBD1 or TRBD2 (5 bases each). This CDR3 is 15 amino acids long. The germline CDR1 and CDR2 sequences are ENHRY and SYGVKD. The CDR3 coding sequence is TGTGCCATCTGGGGGATGGGAAGCCTCTCCCACGAGCAGTACTTC. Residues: CAIWGMGSLSHEQYF.

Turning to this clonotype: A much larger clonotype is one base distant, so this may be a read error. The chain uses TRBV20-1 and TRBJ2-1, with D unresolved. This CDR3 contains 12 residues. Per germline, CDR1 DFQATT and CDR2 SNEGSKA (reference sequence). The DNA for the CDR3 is TGCAGTGCCCCTAGAACCTTCAATGAGCGGTTCTTC. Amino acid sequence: CSAPRTFNERFF.

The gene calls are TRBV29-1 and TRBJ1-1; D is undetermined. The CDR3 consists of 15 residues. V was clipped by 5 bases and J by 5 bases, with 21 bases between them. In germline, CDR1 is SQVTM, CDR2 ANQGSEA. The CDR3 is CSVRYRAARQTEAFF. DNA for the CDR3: TGCAGCGTTCGCTACCGGGCAGCCAGACAAACTGAAGCTTTCTTT.

The CDR3 region is CASRTQRGESYNEQFF. The CDR3 bases are TGTGCCAGCAGAACCCAGCGGGGGGAATCCTACAATGAGCAGTTCTTC. This chain links TRBV6-2 or TRBV6-3 with TRBJ2-1; 9 nucleotides line up with TRBD2. The junction had 7 bases not matched to a gene; V was cut back by 6 bases and J by 1 base. The germline gives CDR1 MNHEY, CDR2 SVGEGT. The CDR3 consists of 16 residues.

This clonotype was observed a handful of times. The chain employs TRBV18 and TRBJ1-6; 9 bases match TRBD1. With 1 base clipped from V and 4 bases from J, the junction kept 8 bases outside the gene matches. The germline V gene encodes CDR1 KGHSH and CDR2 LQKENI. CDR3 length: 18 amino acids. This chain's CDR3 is CASSPLSDRGFYNSPLHF. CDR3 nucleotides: TGTGCCAGCTCACCACTCTCAGACAGGGGGTTTTATAATTCACCCCTCCACTTT. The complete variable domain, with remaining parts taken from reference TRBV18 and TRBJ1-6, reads NAGVMQNPRHLVRRRGQEARLRCSPMKGHSHVYWYRQLPEEGLKFMVYLQKENIIDESGMPKERFSAEFPKEGPSILRIQQVVRGDSAAYFCASSPLSDRGFYNSPLHFGNGTRLTVT.

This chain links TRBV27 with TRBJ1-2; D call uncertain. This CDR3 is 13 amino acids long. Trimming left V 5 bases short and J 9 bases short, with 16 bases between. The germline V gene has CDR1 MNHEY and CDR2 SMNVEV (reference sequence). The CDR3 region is CASSVTSRVRYTF. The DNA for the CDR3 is TGTGCCAGCAGTGTTACCTCTCGGGTCCGCTACACCTTC.

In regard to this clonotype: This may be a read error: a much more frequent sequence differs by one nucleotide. The CDR3 DNA sequence: TGTGCCAGCAGCTTAGATGCCGGCTGGGGGAGTGAGCAGTTCTTC. Protein product: CASSLDAGWGSEQFF. This chain connects TRBV11-2 to TRBJ2-1; tentatively, D is TRBD1 or TRBD2 (5 bases each). The germline gives CDR1 SGHAT, CDR2 FQNNGV. Between the trimmed V and J ends, which lost 0 bases and 9 bases, there was a span of 15 bases. The CDR3 has 15 amino acids.

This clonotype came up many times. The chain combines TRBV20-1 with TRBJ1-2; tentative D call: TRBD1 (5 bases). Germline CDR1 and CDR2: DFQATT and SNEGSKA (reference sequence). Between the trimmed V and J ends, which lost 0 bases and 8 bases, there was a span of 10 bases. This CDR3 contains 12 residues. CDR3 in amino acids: CSARDWWDGYTF. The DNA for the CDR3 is TGCAGTGCTAGAGATTGGTGGGACGGCTACACCTTC.

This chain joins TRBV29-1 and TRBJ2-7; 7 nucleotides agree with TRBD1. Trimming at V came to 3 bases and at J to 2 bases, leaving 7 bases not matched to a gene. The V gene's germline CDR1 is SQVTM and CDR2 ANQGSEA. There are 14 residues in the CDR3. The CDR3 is CSVDRDSAAYEQYF. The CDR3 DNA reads TGCAGCGTTGATAGGGACAGTGCGGCCTACGAGCAGTACTTC.

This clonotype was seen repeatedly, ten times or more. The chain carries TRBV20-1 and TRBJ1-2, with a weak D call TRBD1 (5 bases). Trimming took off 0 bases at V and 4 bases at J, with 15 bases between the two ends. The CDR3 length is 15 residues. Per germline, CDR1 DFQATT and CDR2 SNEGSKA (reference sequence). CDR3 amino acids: CSARDLQGRGYGYTF. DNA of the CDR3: TGCAGTGCTAGAGATTTGCAGGGTCGGGGCTATGGCTACACCTTC.

CDR3 DNA: TGCAGCGTTGAACTAGCAGTACAAGAGACCCAGTACTTC. Its protein is CSVELAVQETQYF. The rearrangement links TRBV29-1 to TRBJ2-5; tentative D call: TRBD2 (5 bases). The CDR3 extends over 13 amino acids. The germline V gene has CDR1 SQVTM and CDR2 ANQGSEA. The V end lost 2 bases, the J end lost 2 bases, and 9 bases lay between the germline ends.

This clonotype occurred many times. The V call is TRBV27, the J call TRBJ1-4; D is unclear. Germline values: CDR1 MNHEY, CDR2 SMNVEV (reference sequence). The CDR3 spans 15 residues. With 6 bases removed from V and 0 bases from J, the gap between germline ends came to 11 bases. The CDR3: CASRSDGATNEKLFF. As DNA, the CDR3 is TGTGCCAGCAGGTCAGACGGTGCAACTAATGAAAAACTGTTTTTT.

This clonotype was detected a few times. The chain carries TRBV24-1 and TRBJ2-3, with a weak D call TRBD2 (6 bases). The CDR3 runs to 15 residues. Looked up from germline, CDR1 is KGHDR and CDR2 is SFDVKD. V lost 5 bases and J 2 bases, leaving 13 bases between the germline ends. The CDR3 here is CATSGSLALTDTQYF. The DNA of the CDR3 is TGTGCCACCAGTGGCTCACTAGCTCTCACAGATACGCAGTATTTT.

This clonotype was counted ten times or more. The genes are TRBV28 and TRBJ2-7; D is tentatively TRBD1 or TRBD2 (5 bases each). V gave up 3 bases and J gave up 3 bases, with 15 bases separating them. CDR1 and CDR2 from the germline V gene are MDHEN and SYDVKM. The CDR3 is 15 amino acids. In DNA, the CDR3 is TGTGCCAGCAGTTTGGGACGAGGCCTCGGCTACGAGCAGTACTTC. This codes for CASSLGRGLGYEQYF.

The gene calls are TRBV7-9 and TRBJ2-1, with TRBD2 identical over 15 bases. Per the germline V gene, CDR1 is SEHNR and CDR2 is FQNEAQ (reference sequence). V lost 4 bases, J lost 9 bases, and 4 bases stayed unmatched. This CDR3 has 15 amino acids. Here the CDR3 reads CASSSGLAGGPEQFF. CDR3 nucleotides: TGTGCCAGCAGCTCCGGACTAGCGGGAGGGCCTGAGCAGTTCTTC.